This record looks at one TCR beta chain sequence and its context. The antigen is undetermined. The entry originates in a study of T cell responses to AZD1222 COVID-19 vaccine. V dropped 2 bases and J dropped 1 base, with 7 bases sitting between them. The V gene's germline CDR1 is SEHNR and CDR2 FQNEAQ (reference sequence). The CDR3 consists of 14 residues. The protocol was immunoSEQ multiplex PCR, while the TCRdb copy is restricted to in-frame clones and leaves out a portion. Found here are over 150,000 clones, around 90% of them singletons; the top ten hold 0.85% to 1.2%. General study results and limits: Repertoires were obtained only post-peak T cell response. CD4 TCRs covered the whole spike, strongest at regions 160-218 and 743-854. Clonal diversity may have been underestimated in mostly white British donors.

The chain carries TRBV7-9 and TRBJ2-3; D possibly corresponds to TRBD2 (6 bases). The clonotype originates from an adult who received the AZD1222 COVID-19 vaccine. The input for sequencing was peripheral blood, taken 28 days after the second AZD1222 dose. The CDR3 sequence is CASSLIAGTDTQYF. In DNA, the CDR3 is TGTGCCAGCAGCTTAATAGCGGGCACAGATACGCAGTATTTT.